The 12 T cell receptor beta chains below were found in one sample sequenced in a study of monozygotic twins with inflammatory bowel disease (dated by TCRdb to about 2019). The receptor library was made with 5' RACE. Reads for this sample came from an Illumina HiSeq 2500. TCRdb reprocessed the reads, and each CDR3 protein sequence is entered once, without DNA. This sample's table carries about 160,000 distinct CDR3 sequences. The ten most abundant clones make up approximately 3% of the sample. The sample taken for sequencing was blood. These receptor sequences come from a human donor with ulcerative colitis or Crohn's disease, or a healthy co-twin of an affected twin (not recorded which).

This CDR3 is CASSLVIGAHSPLHF. V gene TRBV6-5 combines with J gene TRBJ1-6; the D call from TCRdb, TRBD1, cannot be confirmed without DNA. This CDR3 has 15 residues. Germline CDR1 MNHEY, CDR2 SVGAGI.

The chain joins TRBV7-9 to TRBJ2-1; TCRdb calls TRBD1, which cannot be checked without DNA. Looked up from germline, CDR1 is SEHNR and CDR2 is FQNEAQ (reference sequence). The CDR3 length is 13 residues. The chain's CDR3 is CASSPWLQGEQFF.

This chain connects TRBV29-1 to TRBJ1-4; TCRdb's D call, TRBD1, is unchecked because there is no DNA. Germline V gene sequence: CDR1 SQVTM, CDR2 ANQGSEA. The CDR3 spans 14 residues. CDR3 protein: CSVGTAPTNEKLFF.

V gene TRBV5-1 combines with J gene TRBJ2-5. Germline V gives CDR1 SGHRS, CDR2 YFSETQ. The CDR3 covers 16 residues. The CDR3 spells CASSLESTWGTETQYF.

CDR3: CASSPRWGTNVLTF. The chain is built from TRBV7-8 and TRBJ2-6. The CDR3 runs to 14 residues. From germline, CDR1 is SGHVS and CDR2 FQNEAQ.

The rearrangement links TRBV18 to TRBJ1-4; with no DNA, the TCRdb D assignment of TRBD1 cannot be verified. Germline V gives CDR1 KGHSH, CDR2 LQKENI. CDR3 length equals 16 residues. The CDR3 region is CASSPNRQGSNEKLFF.

V gene TRBV11-2 combines with J gene TRBJ2-7. CDR1 is SGHAT and CDR2 is FQNNGV in the germline V gene. The CDR3 totals 14 residues. CDR3 sequence: CASSLDRYSYEQYF.

This chain links TRBV28 with TRBJ1-2; with no DNA, the TCRdb D assignment of TRBD1 cannot be verified. The CDR3 length is 17 residues. The germline gives CDR1 MDHEN, CDR2 SYDVKM. The CDR3 reads CASSWREIRASNYGYTF.

The chain has TRBV24-1 and TRBJ2-5. CDR3 length: 14 amino acids. CDR1 and CDR2 (germline): KGHDR, SFDVKD. This CDR3 is CATSDSDGQETQYF.

The chain is built from TRBV7-9 and TRBJ2-3; without DNA, the TCRdb call of TRBD2 cannot be checked. The CDR3 has 15 amino acids. Per germline, CDR1 SEHNR and CDR2 FQNEAQ (reference sequence). The CDR3 protein is CASSLPSGRGDTQYF.

CDR3 loop: CAWGLGYNEQFF. This chain joins TRBV30 and TRBJ2-1. CDR1 and CDR2 from the germline V gene are GTSNPN and SVGIG (reference sequence). The CDR3 loop spans 12 amino acids.

This chain joins TRBV10-3 and TRBJ1-2; TCRdb outputs TRBD1, but without DNA this stays unchecked. Looked up from germline, CDR1 is ENHRY and CDR2 is SYGVKD. The CDR3 spans 12 residues. The CDR3 sequence is CAISTAGHGYTF.